The rows below give T cell receptor beta chains drawn from one sample of a study of T-cell memory formation after mild COVID-19. TCRdb reprocessed the 5' RACE reads with MiXCR, giving one entry per CDR3 protein. The sample carries 450,000 to 650,000 distinct CDR3 sequences, about a sixth recorded once. What was sequenced was PBMCs or a T cell subset sorted from them (not recorded which). Receptors originate from an adult woman who had mild COVID-19 (a few samples of this study predate the infection). Cell type and time point are not known. Both conserved end residues are trimmed from each CDR3. D genes are given only for firm matches.

J	V	length	D	CDR3
TRBJ1-2	TRBV2	18	TRBD1	ASSDPDTRSSDRAFYGYT
TRBJ2-6	TRBV5-6	12	.	ASSSGMEANVLT
TRBJ2-4	TRBV19	13	TRBD2	ASTVGLAGGNIQY
TRBJ2-3	TRBV7-9	12	.	ASSFLEQADTQY
TRBJ2-3	TRBV4-1	13	.	ASSHQALGTDTQY
TRBJ2-5	TRBV7-2	13	TRBD2	ASSSGLARQETQY
TRBJ1-5	TRBV6-1	12	.	ASSEGQEGQPQH
TRBJ2-3	TRBV24-1	12	.	ATSDFGGTDTQY
TRBJ1-1	TRBV7-6	12	TRBD1	ASSPRTGYTEAF
TRBJ1-1	TRBV7-2	14	.	ASSPRQYRMNTEAF
TRBJ2-1	TRBV12-3/TRBV12-4	14	.	ASSPWGHSSYNEQF
TRBJ2-1	TRBV5-1	14	TRBD2	ASSLAGSGGGNEQF
TRBJ2-5	TRBV7-2	14	TRBD1	ASSEIDRGVQETQY
TRBJ2-7	TRBV6-2/TRBV6-3	15	TRBD2	ASSSSGLAGGFYEQY
TRBJ1-5	TRBV7-2	13	TRBD1	ASSFADRGYQPQH
TRBJ2-7	TRBV12-3/TRBV12-4	14	TRBD2	ASSPSAASGYYEQY
TRBJ2-5	TRBV29-1	9	.	SVHIGETQY